This is a list of T cell receptor beta chains from one sample in a study of T cell responses to AZD1222 COVID-19 vaccine. Libraries were prepared by immunoSEQ multiplex PCR; TCRdb keeps only in-frame clonotypes and omits some of them. The sample includes about 84,000 clones, roughly 85% of them seen just once. This sample comprised peripheral blood, obtained on day 0 of AZD1222 vaccination. These receptors all come from an adult in good health. Each CDR3 is given with its conserved first and last residue. Fields, in order: V gene, clone size, J gene, D gene, CDR3 protein, CDR3 DNA. The D gene is left open where the match is weak. Clone size is given for some rows only: seen once, a few or many times, or a class if the clone is expanded.

>TRBV5-5|NA|TRBJ1-2|TRBD1
CASRTGTGIGYGYTF
TGTGCCAGCAGGACCGGGACAGGCATTGGCTATGGCTACACCTTC
>TRBV11-2|NA|TRBJ1-6|NA
CASSRQETGSSPLHF
TGTGCCAGCAGCCGACAGGAGACAGGTAGCTCACCCCTCCACTTT
>TRBV5-5|NA|TRBJ1-4|TRBD1
CASSYLDRAKLFF
TGTGCCAGCAGCTATTTGGACAGGGCAAAACTGTTTTTT
>TRBV7-9|NA|TRBJ1-2|NA
CASSLGTGNYGYTF
TGTGCCAGCAGCTTGGGCACAGGGAACTATGGCTACACCTTC
>TRBV19|NA|TRBJ1-1|NA
CASSLGRGNTEAFF
TGTGCCAGTAGTCTAGGGAGGGGGAACACTGAAGCTTTCTTT
>TRBV7-9|NA|TRBJ1-5|NA
CASSFAFDGQGNQPQHF
TGTGCCAGCAGCTTTGCATTTGACGGGCAGGGAAATCAGCCCCAGCATTTT
>TRBV7-3|NA|TRBJ2-1|NA
CASSLNTWTNEQFF
TGTGCCAGCAGCTTAAACACTTGGACCAATGAGCAGTTCTTC
>TRBV14|once|TRBJ1-5|TRBD1
CASRLTFDRGYSNQPQHF
TGTGCCAGCAGACTAACCTTTGACAGGGGTTATAGCAATCAGCCCCAGCATTTT
>TRBV19|NA|TRBJ2-3|TRBD2
CASSIASGSTDTQYF
TGTGCCAGTAGTATAGCTAGCGGGAGCACAGATACGCAGTATTTT
>TRBV27|NA|TRBJ2-7|TRBD1
CASTSIGTGGYEQYF
TGTGCCAGCACATCGATAGGGACAGGGGGGTACGAGCAGTACTTC
>TRBV10-3|once|TRBJ2-7|TRBD2
CASSTSENYEQYF
TGTGCCTCTTCGACTAGCGAGAACTACGAGCAGTACTTC
>TRBV5-6|NA|TRBJ2-3|NA
CASSLVATSTDTQYF
TGTGCCAGCAGTCTGGTTGCTACTAGCACAGATACGCAGTATTTT
>TRBV1|NA|TRBJ2-3|NA
CTSSLPSSPFTDTQYF
TGCACCAGCAGCCTCCCCTCGAGTCCTTTCACAGATACGCAGTATTTT
>TRBV19|NA|TRBJ1-1|NA
CAIQRTGYTEAFF
TGTGCCATCCAAAGGACCGGGTACACTGAAGCTTTCTTT
>TRBV19|NA|TRBJ1-5|NA
CASNSFTGITQPQHF
TGTGCCAGCAACTCCTTTACAGGTATCACTCAGCCCCAGCATTTT
>TRBV7-9|NA|TRBJ1-4|TRBD1
CASSTGQGGEKLFF
TGTGCCAGCAGCACGGGACAGGGAGGTGAAAAACTGTTTTTT
>TRBV18|once|TRBJ2-5|NA
CASSPTEQETQYF
TGTGCCAGCTCACCAACGGAACAAGAGACCCAGTACTTC
>TRBV11-2|NA|TRBJ1-5|NA
CASSLSFYQPQHF
TGTGCCAGCAGCTTAAGTTTTTATCAGCCCCAGCATTTT
>TRBV16|NA|TRBJ1-2|NA
CASSQSGADSLYGYTF
TGTGCCAGCAGCCAATCGGGAGCGGATTCGCTCTATGGCTACACCTTC
>TRBV7-3|NA|TRBJ1-3|NA
CASSLTQSGTIYF
TGTGCCAGCAGCTTAACACAGAGCGGCACCATATATTTT
>TRBV5-1|NA|TRBJ2-1|TRBD2
CASSIKSTSGRGDNEQFF
TGCGCCAGCAGCATCAAATCGACTAGCGGGAGAGGTGACAATGAGCAGTTCTTC
>TRBV10-3|once|TRBJ2-7|NA
CAISEGWQGSSYEQYF
TGTGCCATCAGTGAGGGCTGGCAGGGAAGCTCCTACGAGCAGTACTTC